The 8 T cell receptor beta chains in this list originate from one sample, sequenced in a study of control samples from healthy donors and cancer patients. Repertoires were generated with immunoSEQ multiplex PCR, while TCRdb's copy carries only in-frame clones and drops some. The sample records fewer than 45,000 clones, approximately 90% being singletons. The sequencing sample was made of PBMCs. The receptors shown here come from a woman aged 40 to 50 with head and neck cancer.

This clone appeared a few times. The chain carries TRBV2 and TRBJ2-5; TRBD1 aligns across 9 bases. CDR1 and CDR2 from the germline V gene are SNHLY and FYNNEI. V lost 5 bases and J lost 4; bases outside the gene matches: 17. The CDR3 consists of 18 residues. The CDR3 sequence is CASSTPSSGQGGRETQYF. The CDR3 DNA sequence: TGTGCCAGCAGTACCCCTTCTTCGGGACAGGGTGGGAGAGAGACCCAGTACTTC. Combining the CDR3 with reference TRBV2 and TRBJ2-5 gives the whole variable domain EPEVTQTPSHQVTQMGQEVILRCVPISNHLYFYWYRQILGQKVEFLVSFYNNEISEKSEIFDDQFSVERPDGSNFTLKIRSTKLEDSAMYFCASSTPSSGQGGRETQYFGPGTRLLVL.

The rearrangement uses TRBV13 and TRBJ2-7; the match to TRBD1 covers 7 bases. The CDR3 spans 15 residues. With 6 bases clipped from V and 2 bases from J, the junction kept 10 bases outside the gene matches. Germline V lookup: CDR1 PRHDT, CDR2 FYEKMQ (reference sequence). CDR3 sequence: CASSSDRVGPYEQYF. The DNA for the CDR3 is TGTGCCAGCAGTTCAGACAGGGTGGGACCCTACGAGCAGTACTTC.

The J gene is TRBJ2-1, the V gene TRBV12-2; TRBD2 reflects the table's D call only, with no check against the DNA. TRBV12-2 has pseudogene status. The CDR3 covers 18 residues. The DNA for the CDR3 is TGTGCAAGTCGCTTAGCGCAGGGACTAGCGGGAGGAGCCCCCGAGCAGTTCTTC. Protein: CASRLAQGLAGGAPEQFF.

Written as DNA, the CDR3 is TGTGCCAGCAGTTTATTGATAGGGGGCAGTTATGGCTACACCTTC. Its protein is CASSLLIGGSYGYTF. The chain combines TRBV28 with TRBJ1-2, with 7 bases that match TRBD1. Germline values: CDR1 MDHEN, CDR2 SYDVKM. J was trimmed by 5 bases and V by 1 base; bases with no gene match: 7. There are 15 residues in the CDR3.

This clone was recorded once. The genes are TRBV10-1 and TRBJ2-1, with D perhaps TRBD2 (6 bases). The CDR3 contains 14 residues. Trimming removed 0 bases from V and 7 bases from J, with 10 bases in between. The germline V gene encodes CDR1 WNHNN and CDR2 SYGVQD (reference sequence). This CDR3 is CASSESGTQNEQFF. The CDR3 bases are TGCGCCAGCAGTGAGTCGGGGACTCAAAATGAGCAGTTCTTC.

To note about this clone: Germline is not matched at one junction end, which may reflect a read error. The DNA for the CDR3 is TGTGCCAGTAGCGGGACAGGGGGCTCCCACGAGCAGTACTTC. Amino acid sequence: CASSGTGGSHEQYF. The V call is TRBV19, the J call TRBJ2-7, with 12 bases aligning to TRBD1. The CDR3 sequence is 14 residues long. CDR1 and CDR2 (germline): LNHDA, SQIVND (reference sequence).

This chain joins TRBV5-4 and TRBJ1-4; D possibly corresponds to TRBD1 (6 bases). Looked up from germline, CDR1 is SGHNT and CDR2 is YYREEE (reference sequence). The CDR3 spans 15 residues. The V and J ends lost 2 bases and 12 bases respectively, with 20 bases between them. This chain's CDR3 is CASSFGALQGNELFF. The CDR3 DNA follows: TGTGCCAGCAGCTTTGGCGCCTTACAGGGTAACGAACTGTTTTTT. The full variable domain, completed using reference TRBV5-4 and TRBJ1-4, is ETGVTQSPTHLIKTRGQQVTLRCSSQSGHNTVSWYQQALGQGPQFIFQYYREEENGRGNFPPRFSGLQFPNYSSELNVNALELDDSALYLCASSFGALQGNELFFGSGTQLSVL.

This clone was observed a single time. The genes are TRBV6-5 and TRBJ2-3; D possibly corresponds to TRBD1 (8 bases). The CDR3 contains 15 residues. CDR1 is MNHEY and CDR2 is SVGAGI in the germline V gene. V lost 6 bases and J lost 3, with 16 bases in between. CDR3: CASRSTGEGTDTQYF. The CDR3 bases are TGTGCCAGCAGATCGACAGGGGAGGGGACAGATACGCAGTATTTT.